Listed below are T cell receptor beta chains from one sample, sequenced in a study of blood T cell repertoires in COVID-19. The method was immunoSEQ multiplex PCR; TCRdb's version includes in-frame clones alone and lacks a portion of them. The profile covers 150,000 to 200,000 clones, with roughly nine tenths appearing a single time and roughly 8.1% taken by the ten largest. The specimen was PBMCs or T cells enriched from blood (not recorded which). The receptors were sampled from a woman aged 18-29 years who had recovered from COVID-19. CDR3s include the opening cysteine and the closing phenylalanine or tryptophan. D genes are given only for firm matches. The listing skips clone size in some rows; elsewhere it reads once, few, many or a size class.

D	V	J	size	DNA	CDR3
TRBD2	TRBV5-5	TRBJ2-1	.	TGTGCCAGCAGCTTTGGAGGGACTAGCGGGTACAATGAGCAGTTCTTC	CASSFGGTSGYNEQFF
.	TRBV2	TRBJ1-2	.	TGTGCCAGCATTGGACACGGGAGAGTTCATGGCTACACCTTC	CASIGHGRVHGYTF
.	TRBV7-9	TRBJ1-2	.	TGTGCCAGCCGTTTGGGGACTGCGTATGGCTACACCTTC	CASRLGTAYGYTF
TRBD1	TRBV10-3	TRBJ1-2	few	TGTGCCACCGAAAGCCCGGGACAGCAACTTACCTATGGCTACACCTTC	CATESPGQQLTYGYTF
.	TRBV4-2	TRBJ1-1	.	TGTGCCAGCAGCCAAGACGGGGGACGTGACACTGAAGCTTTCTTT	CASSQDGGRDTEAFF
.	TRBV9	TRBJ1-3	.	TGTGCCAGCAGCGTAGAGGCGAGGGACACCATATATTTT	CASSVEARDTIYF
TRBD1	TRBV6-1	TRBJ1-4	.	TGTGCCAGCAGTGAAAAGGGGGCAGGGTACCCGGAAAAACTGTTTTTT	CASSEKGAGYPEKLFF
.	TRBV5-5	TRBJ2-3	.	TGTGCCAGCAGCTTGGGGAGTAGCACAGATACGCAGTATTTT	CASSLGSSTDTQYF
TRBD1	TRBV18	TRBJ1-2	.	TGTGCCAGCTCACCTCGGGACAGCCTTGGCTATGGCTACACCTTC	CASSPRDSLGYGYTF
.	TRBV3-1/TRBV3-2	TRBJ1-6	.	TGTGCCAGCAGCCCCCGGACAGCCTATAATTCACCCCTCCACTTT	CASSPRTAYNSPLHF
.	TRBV20-1	TRBJ1-3	.	TGCAGTGCTAGTTTCCGCTCTGGAAACACCATATATTTT	CSASFRSGNTIYF
.	TRBV7-6	TRBJ1-3	.	TGTGCCAGCAGCCTAGGGGGGGGGCTTATGGACACCATATATTTT	CASSLGGGLMDTIYF
TRBD1	TRBV6-5	TRBJ1-3	.	TGTGCCACGAAACAGGGGGTCGCAGGAAACACCATATATTTT	CATKQGVAGNTIYF
.	TRBV7-9	TRBJ1-1	.	TGTGCCAGCAGTCGAACGGACAGTCACACTGAAGCTTTCTTT	CASSRTDSHTEAFF
TRBD1	TRBV18	TRBJ1-2	.	TGTGCCAGCTCACCACGACAGGGACTTACGGACTATGGCTACACCTTC	CASSPRQGLTDYGYTF
TRBD1	TRBV5-8	TRBJ1-2	.	TGTGCCAGCAGCTTCCAGGACAGGGAGGGATGCACCTTC	CASSFQDREGCTF
.	TRBV9	TRBJ1-3	once	TGTGCCAGCAGCGTAGCTAGAGAGGGTAGGGAGCTTCCTGGAAACACCATATATTTT	CASSVAREGRELPGNTIYF
.	TRBV28	TRBJ1-3	.	TGTGCCAGCAACTTGCGGGGATCTGGAAACACCATATATTTT	CASNLRGSGNTIYF
TRBD1	TRBV4-2	TRBJ2-3	.	TGTGCCAGCAGCCAAGATATTGACAGGGGCACAGATACGCAGTATTTT	CASSQDIDRGTDTQYF
TRBD1	TRBV28	TRBJ2-7	.	TGTGCCAGCAGTTCCTTCGACAGGGGGTCCTACGAGCAGTACTTC	CASSSFDRGSYEQYF
.	TRBV6-5	TRBJ1-6	.	TGTGCCAGCAGTTACGGGAGCGGGTCCTATAATTCACCCCTCCACTTT	CASSYGSGSYNSPLHF
TRBD1	TRBV7-6	TRBJ1-6	few	TGTGCCAGCAGCTCCACCCCAGGGGGCGCAGAGTCACCCCTCCACTTT	CASSSTPGGAESPLHF
TRBD1	TRBV9	TRBJ2-7	.	TGTGCCAGCAGCGTAGGCCCGACAGGGCACTTCTACGAGCAGTACTTC	CASSVGPTGHFYEQYF
.	TRBV3-1/TRBV3-2	TRBJ1-2	.	TGTGCCAGCAGCCAAGGGAGAAGGGGGATAAACTATGGCTACACCTTC	CASSQGRRGINYGYTF
TRBD2	TRBV3-1/TRBV3-2	TRBJ2-1	.	TGTGCCAGCAGCCCCCAGAGTCGGGGGGGCCTCGGGGAGCAGTTCTTC	CASSPQSRGGLGEQFF
.	TRBV19	TRBJ1-4	.	TGTGCCAGTAGTGGGTATCAGGACATCGAGGAAAAACTGTTTTTT	CASSGYQDIEEKLFF
.	TRBV29-1	TRBJ2-3	.	TGCAGCGTTGGGGGACTTTGGAGCACAGATACGCAGTATTTT	CSVGGLWSTDTQYF
TRBD1	TRBV19	TRBJ1-1	.	TGTGCCACTCGGGACAGGTGGGACACTGAAGCTTTCTTT	CATRDRWDTEAFF
TRBD2	TRBV13	TRBJ2-7	.	TGTGCCAGCAGCCCACAGGGCGCGGGGGGCTCTAGCTCCTACGAGCAGTACTTC	CASSPQGAGGSSSYEQYF
.	TRBV7-9	TRBJ2-1	.	TGTGCCAGCAGCCCCAGTTACAATGAGCAGTTCTTC	CASSPSYNEQFF
.	TRBV5-1	TRBJ1-1	.	TGCGCATCCCATGCCCAACAGGTGAACACTGAAGCTTTCTTT	CASHAQQVNTEAFF
.	TRBV19	TRBJ2-1	.	TGTGCCAGTAGTGGGAGGGGTGCAGGGGCCATCTCCTCCTACAATGAGCAGTTCTTC	CASSGRGAGAISSYNEQFF
.	TRBV28	TRBJ1-5	.	TGTGCCAGCAGTGCCAGTATGGCGGGTCAGCCCCAGCATTTT	CASSASMAGQPQHF
TRBD1	TRBV5-1	TRBJ1-1	.	TGCGCCAGCAGCTGGGACAGGAGTGAAGCTTTCTTT	CASSWDRSEAFF
.	TRBV11-3	TRBJ2-3	.	TGTGCCAGCAGCTTTGCGACAGCCACAGATACGCAGTATTTT	CASSFATATDTQYF
.	TRBV28	TRBJ1-2	.	TGTGCCAGCAGCCTCGCCGGGGCTAACTATGGCTACACCTTC	CASSLAGANYGYTF
.	TRBV5-1	TRBJ2-2	.	TGCGCCAGCAAGACGACAAGTTACACCGGGGAGCTGTTTTTT	CASKTTSYTGELFF
.	TRBV2	TRBJ2-7	.	TGTGCCAGCACCAATCGTCAGGGCTACGAGCAGTACTTC	CASTNRQGYEQYF
.	TRBV9	TRBJ2-3	.	TGTGCCAGCAGCGTGGGCGGGGCGCGGGCAGATACGCAGTATTTT	CASSVGGARADTQYF
TRBD2	TRBV6-5	TRBJ2-2	.	TGTGCCAGCACCACTAGCGGGGCGAACACCGGGGAGCTGTTTTTT	CASTTSGANTGELFF
.	TRBV12-5	TRBJ1-1	.	TGTGCTAGTGGTCCCGGGGGGCCTGAAGCTTTCTTT	CASGPGGPEAFF
.	TRBV28	TRBJ1-2	.	TGTGCCAGCAGTTCACGAAGAACGGGTGGCTACACCTTC	CASSSRRTGGYTF
.	TRBV5-1	TRBJ1-1	.	TGCGCCAGCAGCTTGACGACAGATTCGAACACTGAAGCTTTCTTT	CASSLTTDSNTEAFF
.	TRBV5-4	TRBJ2-1	once	TGTGCCAGCAGCTTGGCCGCCGGGCAAACGACAGTCGATGAGCAGTTCTTC	CASSLAAGQTTVDEQFF
TRBD1	TRBV28	TRBJ2-7	.	TGTGCCAGCAGTCCGCCGGGACAGGGTTCCTACGAGCAGTACTTC	CASSPPGQGSYEQYF
TRBD1	TRBV7-9	TRBJ2-3	.	TGTGCCAGCAGCTTTCCAACCGACAGGGGGCGAGGAGATACGCAGTATTTT	CASSFPTDRGRGDTQYF
.	TRBV28	TRBJ1-6	.	TGTGCCAGCAGTTTAACCCCCGACGGGGGTTCACCCCTCCACTTT	CASSLTPDGGSPLHF
.	TRBV27	TRBJ1-1	.	TGTGCCAGCAGTTTCGGGGGGCTGGACTTCGACACTGAAGCTTTCTTT	CASSFGGLDFDTEAFF
TRBD1	TRBV18	TRBJ2-5	.	TGTGCCAGCTCACCATCCGGGACAGGGTCTGGAGAGACCCAGTACTTC	CASSPSGTGSGETQYF
.	TRBV5-6	TRBJ1-1	once	TGTGCCAGCAGCTTGGGAGGCTCCAAAGAAGCTTTCTTT	CASSLGGSKEAFF
TRBD1	TRBV12-3/TRBV12-4	TRBJ1-2	.	TGTGCCAGCAGCCCCTCCGGGGACAGGGGTTACACCTTC	CASSPSGDRGYTF
TRBD1	TRBV19	TRBJ1-5	.	TGTGCCAGTATGTCCCTCATGGAGGGGGCTAACCAGCCCCAGCATTTT	CASMSLMEGANQPQHF
TRBD1	TRBV3-1/TRBV3-2	TRBJ1-2	.	TGTGCCAGCAGCCCTTCCGGAGGGACAGGGCATGGCTACACCTTC	CASSPSGGTGHGYTF
TRBD1	TRBV2	TRBJ1-5	.	TGTGCCAGCACGCAGCAGTCGACAGGGGGACAGCCCCAGCATTTT	CASTQQSTGGQPQHF
TRBD1	TRBV4-1	TRBJ1-5	.	TGCGCCAGCAGCCTAAAAGTTCCGGGACAGGCAGATCAGCCCCAGCATTTT	CASSLKVPGQADQPQHF
TRBD2	TRBV9	TRBJ2-5	.	TGTGCCAGCAGTGAAGGACTAGCGGTCGGGGAGACCCAGTACTTC	CASSEGLAVGETQYF
TRBD1	TRBV28	TRBJ2-1	.	TGTGCCAGCAGTTTAACGGGACAGGGCATCCGATTAACCGGCAATGAGCAGTTCTTC	CASSLTGQGIRLTGNEQFF